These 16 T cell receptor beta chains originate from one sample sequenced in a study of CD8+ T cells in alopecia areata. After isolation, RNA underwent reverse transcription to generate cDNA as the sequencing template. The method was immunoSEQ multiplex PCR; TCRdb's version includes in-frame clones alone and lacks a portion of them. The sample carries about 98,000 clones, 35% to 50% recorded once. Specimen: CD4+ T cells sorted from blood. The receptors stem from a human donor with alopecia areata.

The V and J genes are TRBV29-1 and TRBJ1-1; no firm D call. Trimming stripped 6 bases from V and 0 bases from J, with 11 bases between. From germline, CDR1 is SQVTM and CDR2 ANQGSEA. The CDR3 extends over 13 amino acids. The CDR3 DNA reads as TGCAGCGTGGCACAGAAACTGAACACTGAAGCTTTCTTT. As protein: CSVAQKLNTEAFF.

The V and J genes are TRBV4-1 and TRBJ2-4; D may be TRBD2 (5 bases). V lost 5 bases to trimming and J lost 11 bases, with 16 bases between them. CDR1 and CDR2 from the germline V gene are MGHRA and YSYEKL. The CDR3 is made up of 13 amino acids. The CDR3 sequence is CASSDRPDGVQYF. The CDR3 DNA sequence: TGCGCCAGCAGCGATCGCCCCGACGGGGTTCAGTACTTC.

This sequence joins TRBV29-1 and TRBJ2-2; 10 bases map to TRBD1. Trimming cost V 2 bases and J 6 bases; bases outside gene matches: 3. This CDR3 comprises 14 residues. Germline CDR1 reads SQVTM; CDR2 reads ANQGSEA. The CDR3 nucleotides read TGCAGCGTTGAAATCGGACAGGGGGCCGGGGAGCTGTTTTTT. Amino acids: CSVEIGQGAGELFF.

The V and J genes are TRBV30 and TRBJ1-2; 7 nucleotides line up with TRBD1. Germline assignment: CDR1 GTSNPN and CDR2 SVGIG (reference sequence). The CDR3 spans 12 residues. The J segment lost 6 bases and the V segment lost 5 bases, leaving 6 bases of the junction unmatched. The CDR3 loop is CAWSGTVNGYTF. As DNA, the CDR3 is TGTGCCTGGTCCGGGACAGTAAATGGCTACACCTTC.

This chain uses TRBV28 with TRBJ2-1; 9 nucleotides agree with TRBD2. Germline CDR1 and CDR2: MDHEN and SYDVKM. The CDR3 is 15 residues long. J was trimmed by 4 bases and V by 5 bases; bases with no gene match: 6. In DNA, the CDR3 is TGTGCCAGCAGTATTCCTAGCGGGGCGTACAATGAGCAGTTCTTC. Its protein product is CASSIPSGAYNEQFF.

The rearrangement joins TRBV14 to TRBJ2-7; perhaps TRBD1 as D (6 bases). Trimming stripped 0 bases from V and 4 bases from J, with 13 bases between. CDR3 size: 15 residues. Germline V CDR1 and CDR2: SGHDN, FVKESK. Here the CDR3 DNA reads TGTGCCAGCAGCCAAGAATCGGGCAGGGGTTACGAGCAGTACTTC. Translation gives CASSQESGRGYEQYF.

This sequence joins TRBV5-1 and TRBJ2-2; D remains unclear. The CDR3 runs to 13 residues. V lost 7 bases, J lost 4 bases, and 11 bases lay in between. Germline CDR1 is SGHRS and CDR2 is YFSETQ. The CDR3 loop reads CASRPRSTGELFF. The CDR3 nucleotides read TGCGCCAGCCGCCCTCGAAGCACCGGGGAGCTGTTTTTT.

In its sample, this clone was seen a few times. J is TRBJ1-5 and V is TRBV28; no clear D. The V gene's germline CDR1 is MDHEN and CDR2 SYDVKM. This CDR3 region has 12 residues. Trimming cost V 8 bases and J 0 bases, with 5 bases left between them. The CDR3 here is CASGDSNQPQHF. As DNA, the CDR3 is TGTGCCAGCGGCGATAGCAATCAGCCCCAGCATTTT.

The CDR3, as DNA: TGTGCCTGGAGTGTAGGTAGGGCGGGAGTCGATGAGCAGTTCTTC. This encodes CAWSVGRAGVDEQFF. V usage is TRBV30 and J usage is TRBJ2-1, with 7 bases aligning to TRBD2. The CDR3 is 15 residues long. Germline V gives CDR1 GTSNPN, CDR2 SVGIG (reference sequence). The J segment lost 8 bases and the V segment lost 0 bases, leaving 10 bases of the junction unmatched.

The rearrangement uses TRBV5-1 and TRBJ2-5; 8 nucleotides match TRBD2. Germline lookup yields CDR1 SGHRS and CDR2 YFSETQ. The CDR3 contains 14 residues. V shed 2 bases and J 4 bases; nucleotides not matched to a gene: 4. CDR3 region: CASSFGLARETQYF. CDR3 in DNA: TGCGCCAGCAGCTTCGGACTAGCCAGAGAGACCCAGTACTTC. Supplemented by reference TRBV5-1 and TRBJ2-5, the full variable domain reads KAGVTQTPRYLIKTRGQQVTLSCSPISGHRSVSWYQQTPGQGLQFLFEYFSETQRNKGNFPGRFSGRQFSNSRSEMNVSTLELGDSALYLCASSFGLARETQYFGPGTRLLVL.

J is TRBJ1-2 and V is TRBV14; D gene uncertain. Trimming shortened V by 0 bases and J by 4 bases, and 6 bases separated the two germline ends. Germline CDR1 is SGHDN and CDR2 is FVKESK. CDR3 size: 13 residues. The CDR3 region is CASSQDRTYGYTF. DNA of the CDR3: TGTGCCAGCAGCCAAGATAGGACCTATGGCTACACCTTC.

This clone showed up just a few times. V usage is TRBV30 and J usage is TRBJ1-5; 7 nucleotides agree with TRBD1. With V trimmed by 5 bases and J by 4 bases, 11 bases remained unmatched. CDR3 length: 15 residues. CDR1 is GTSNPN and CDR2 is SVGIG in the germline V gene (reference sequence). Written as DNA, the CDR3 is TGTGCCTGGTCAGCTACAGGGGAGAGGAATCAGCCCCAGCATTTT. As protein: CAWSATGERNQPQHF.

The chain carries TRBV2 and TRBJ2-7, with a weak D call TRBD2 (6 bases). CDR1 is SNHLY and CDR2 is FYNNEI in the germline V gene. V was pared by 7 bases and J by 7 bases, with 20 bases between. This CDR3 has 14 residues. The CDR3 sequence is CASTLHLGGGEQYF. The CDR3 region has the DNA TGTGCCAGCACTCTCCACCTCGGGGGAGGTGAGCAGTACTTC.

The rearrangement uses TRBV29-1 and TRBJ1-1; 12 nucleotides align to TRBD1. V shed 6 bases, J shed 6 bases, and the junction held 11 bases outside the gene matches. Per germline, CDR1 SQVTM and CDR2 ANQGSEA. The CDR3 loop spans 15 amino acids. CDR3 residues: CSVAGTGGAGAEAFF. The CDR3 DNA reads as TGCAGCGTCGCCGGGACAGGGGGCGCAGGAGCTGAAGCTTTCTTT.

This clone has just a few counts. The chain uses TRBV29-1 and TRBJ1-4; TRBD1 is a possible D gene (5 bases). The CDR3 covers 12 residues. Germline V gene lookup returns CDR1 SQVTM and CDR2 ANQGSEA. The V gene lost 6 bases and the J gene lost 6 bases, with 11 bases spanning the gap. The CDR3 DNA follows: TGCAGCGTAACAGGACACGATGAAAAACTGTTTTTT. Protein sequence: CSVTGHDEKLFF.

The CDR3, as DNA: TGTGCCAGCAGAGAAAACTCAGAGACCCAGTACTTC. Encoded protein: CASRENSETQYF. This rearrangement joins TRBV6-5 to TRBJ2-5; D is undetermined. CDR3 size: 12 residues. The V gene's germline CDR1 is MNHEY and CDR2 SVGAGI. V dropped 6 bases and J dropped 4 bases, with 9 bases sitting between them.